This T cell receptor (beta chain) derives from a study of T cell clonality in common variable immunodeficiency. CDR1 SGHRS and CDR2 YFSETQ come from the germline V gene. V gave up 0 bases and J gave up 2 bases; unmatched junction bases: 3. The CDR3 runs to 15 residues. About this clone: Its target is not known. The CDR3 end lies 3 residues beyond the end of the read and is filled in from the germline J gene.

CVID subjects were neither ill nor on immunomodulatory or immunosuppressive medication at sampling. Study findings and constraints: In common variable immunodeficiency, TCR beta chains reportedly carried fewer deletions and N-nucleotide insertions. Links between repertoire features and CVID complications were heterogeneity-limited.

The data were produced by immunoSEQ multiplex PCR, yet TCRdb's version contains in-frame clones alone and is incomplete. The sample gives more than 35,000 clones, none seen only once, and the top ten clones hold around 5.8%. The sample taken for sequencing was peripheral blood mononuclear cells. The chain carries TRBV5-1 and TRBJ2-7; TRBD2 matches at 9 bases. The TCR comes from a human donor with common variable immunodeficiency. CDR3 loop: CASSLALAGTYEQYF. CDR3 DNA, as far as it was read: TGCGCCAGCAGCTTGGCTCTAGCGGGAACCTACGAG.